The 5 T cell receptor beta chains in this list originate from one sample, sequenced in a study of blood T cell repertoires in COVID-19. Libraries were prepared by immunoSEQ multiplex PCR; TCRdb keeps only in-frame clonotypes and omits some of them. The sample has 200,000 to 250,000 clones; around 80% are singletons. The material sequenced was peripheral blood. The receptors shown here come from a woman of 80 years or more with active or convalescent COVID-19.

This sequence joins TRBV12-3 or TRBV12-4 and TRBJ1-1, with D tentatively TRBD1 (5 bases). Trimming pared 3 bases from V and 4 bases from J, leaving 9 bases between. This CDR3 comprises 13 residues. DNA for the CDR3: TGTGCCAGCAGTTTTGATAGGGGCACTGAAGCTTTCTTT. Protein: CASSFDRGTEAFF.

V and J are TRBV12-3 or TRBV12-4 and TRBJ2-3; D not resolved. Trimming shortened V by 2 bases and J by 4 bases, and 7 bases separated the two germline ends. The length of the CDR3 is 13 residues. The DNA of the CDR3 is TGTGCCAGCAGTTTATTGGCCCCAGATACGCAGTATTTT. As protein: CASSLLAPDTQYF.

This clone appeared a single time. The chain is built from TRBV30 and TRBJ1-2, with no clear D. This CDR3 spans 14 amino acids. Germline CDR1 GTSNPN, CDR2 SVGIG (reference sequence). V lost 6 bases, J lost 1 base, and 15 bases lay in between. CDR3 region: CACHSSYGNYGYTF. The CDR3 coding sequence is TGTGCCTGCCATTCAAGTTACGGTAACTATGGCTACACCTTC.

The chain links TRBV24-1 to TRBJ2-5, with 8 positions matching TRBD1. CDR3 length: 13 amino acids. CDR1 and CDR2 (germline): KGHDR, SFDVKD. V trimming: 7 bases; J trimming: 5 bases; junction bases outside the gene matches: 5. The CDR3 region is CATRADRDETQYF. The CDR3 DNA is TGTGCCACCAGAGCGGACAGGGATGAGACCCAGTACTTC.

The gene calls are TRBV4-2 and TRBJ1-6; D remains ambiguous. V was trimmed by 0 bases and J by 0 bases, leaving 15 bases between them. Per germline, CDR1 LGHNA and CDR2 YNFKEQ. CDR3 size: 19 residues. The chain's CDR3 is CASSQDNSPSSSYNSPLHF. In DNA form, the CDR3 reads TGTGCCAGCAGCCAAGACAACAGTCCCTCCAGCTCCTATAATTCACCCCTCCACTTT.